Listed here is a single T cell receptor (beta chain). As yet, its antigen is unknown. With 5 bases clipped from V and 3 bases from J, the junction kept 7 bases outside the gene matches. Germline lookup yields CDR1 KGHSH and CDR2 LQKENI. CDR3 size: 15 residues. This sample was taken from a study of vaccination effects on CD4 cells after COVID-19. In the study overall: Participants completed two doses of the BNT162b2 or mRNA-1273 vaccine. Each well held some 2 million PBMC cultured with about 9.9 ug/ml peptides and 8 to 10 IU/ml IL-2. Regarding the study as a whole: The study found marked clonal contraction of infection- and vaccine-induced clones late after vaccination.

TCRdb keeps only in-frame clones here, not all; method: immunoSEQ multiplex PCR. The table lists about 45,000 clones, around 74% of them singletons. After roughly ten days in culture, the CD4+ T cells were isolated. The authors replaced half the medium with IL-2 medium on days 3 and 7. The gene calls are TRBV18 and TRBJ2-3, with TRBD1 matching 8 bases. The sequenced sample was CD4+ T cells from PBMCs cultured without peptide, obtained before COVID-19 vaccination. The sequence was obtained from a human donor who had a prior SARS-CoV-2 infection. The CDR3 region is CASSSDRVATDTQYF. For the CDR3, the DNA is TGTGCCAGCTCATCGGACAGGGTAGCAACAGATACGCAGTATTTT.